The clone carrying this T cell receptor (beta chain) has a handful of counts. This record belongs to a study of CD8+ T cells in alopecia areata. After isolation, RNA underwent reverse transcription to generate cDNA as the sequencing template. Method: immunoSEQ multiplex PCR; TCRdb's copy keeps in-frame clones and lacks some. The data hold roughly 120,000 clones, with approximately 54% observed a single time. Treatment denoted: oral pan-JAK inhibitor, 5-10 mg twice daily. The germline CDR1 and CDR2 sequences are SNHLY and FYNNEI. The V gene lost 2 bases and the J gene lost 7 bases, with 1 base spanning the gap. This CDR3 is 10 amino acids long.

The source material was CD8+ T cells sorted from blood, sampled at week 24, from a patient treated with tofacitinib. The chain has TRBV2 and TRBJ2-3; the D is unclear. The source of this sequence is a human donor with alopecia areata. In DNA form, the CDR3 reads TGTGCCAGCAGTGAAAATACGCAGTATTTT. Its translation: CASSENTQYF.